One sample yielded the 19 T cell receptor beta chains listed below, sequenced in a study of identical twins. One entry per CDR3 protein results from TCRdb running MiXCR on the 5' RACE reads. The sample lists approximately 1.8 million distinct CDR3 sequences; 25% to 35% were seen once. The sequencing input was cord blood. These TCRs come from a newborn girl in good health.

This chain joins TRBV20-1 and TRBJ1-2; tentative D call: TRBD1 (6 bases). The V and J ends lost 7 bases and 5 bases respectively, with 14 bases between them. Germline assignment: CDR1 DFQATT and CDR2 SNEGSKA (reference sequence). The CDR3 extends over 12 amino acids. The CDR3 protein is CSVWTAMYGYTF. The DNA for the CDR3 is TGCAGTGTCTGGACAGCTATGTATGGCTACACCTTC.

This clonotype was observed many times. The chain combines TRBV5-1 with TRBJ2-7; 9 bases align to TRBD1. V lost 4 bases to trimming and J lost 3 bases; unmatched junction nucleotides: 8. The germline gives CDR1 SGHRS, CDR2 YFSETQ. The CDR3 has 15 residues. CDR3 sequence (DNA): TGCGCCAGCAGCGCCGGGACAGGGAACTACTACGAGCAGTACTTC. It codes for CASSAGTGNYYEQYF. The full variable domain, rest sourced from reference TRBV5-1 and TRBJ2-7, is KAGVTQTPRYLIKTRGQQVTLSCSPISGHRSVSWYQQTPGQGLQFLFEYFSETQRNKGNFPGRFSGRQFSNSRSEMNVSTLELGDSALYLCASSAGTGNYYEQYFGPGTRLTVT.

This clonotype occurred a few times. The chain links TRBV12-3 or TRBV12-4 to TRBJ2-7, with a possible D match to TRBD2 (6 bases). The CDR3 covers 15 residues. V dropped 7 bases and J dropped 7 bases, with 23 bases sitting between them. The CDR3 sequence: CASTKGLHSLHEQYF. The DNA for the CDR3 is TGTGCCAGCACCAAGGGACTCCACTCCCTTCATGAGCAGTACTTC.

The chain employs TRBV6-2 or TRBV6-3 and TRBJ1-1; the match to TRBD1 covers 10 bases. CDR3 length: 14 amino acids. Losses at the gene ends were 5 bases for V and 5 bases for J; bases not matched to a gene: 5. Germline V gives CDR1 MNHEY, CDR2 SVGEGT. CDR3 amino acids: CASSRGTGVTEAFF. Written as DNA, the CDR3 is TGTGCCAGCAGTCGAGGGACAGGGGTTACTGAAGCTTTCTTT.

The J gene is TRBJ2-6, the V gene TRBV25-1; D assignment may be TRBD1 or TRBD2 (5 bases each). CDR3 length: 15 amino acids. Germline CDR1 and CDR2: MGHDK and SYGVNS. V lost 1 base and J lost 2, with 6 bases in between. The DNA of the CDR3 is TGTGCCAGCAGTGAATTGGGGGCTGGGGCCAACGTCCTGACTTTC. This translates into CASSELGAGANVLTF. The whole variable domain, remainder taken from reference TRBV25-1 and TRBJ2-6, is EADIYQTPRYLVIGTGKKITLECSQTMGHDKMYWYQQDPGMELHLIHYSYGVNSTEKGDLSSESTVSRIRTEHFPLTLESARPSHTSQYLCASSELGAGANVLTFGAGSRLTVL.

The chain uses TRBV5-1 and TRBJ2-1; 8 bases line up with TRBD1. The germline V gene encodes CDR1 SGHRS and CDR2 YFSETQ. The CDR3 totals 16 residues. V dropped 4 bases and J dropped 5; count of bases not matched to a gene: 11. The CDR3: CASSPLRGQGNNEQFF. Written as DNA, the CDR3 is TGCGCCAGCAGCCCCCTTCGAGGACAGGGTAACAATGAGCAGTTCTTC.

Points on this clonotype: This sequence may be a read error, since a much larger clone differs from it by one base. V is TRBV13 and J is TRBJ1-2, with D maybe TRBD1 (5 bases). Germline-derived CDR1 and CDR2 are PRHDT and FYEKMQ (reference sequence). The CDR3 has 14 residues. The CDR3 protein is CAGSFSGTRHGYTF. The CDR3 DNA sequence: TGTGCCGGCAGCTTCTCCGGGACGAGGCATGGCTACACCTTC.

This chain links TRBV5-1 with TRBJ2-1; 11 bases are shared with TRBD2. V gave up 3 bases and J gave up 8 bases; unmatched junction bases: 7. Per the germline V gene, CDR1 is SGHRS and CDR2 is YFSETQ. The CDR3 runs to 15 residues. CDR3 sequence (DNA): TGCGCCAGCAGCTGGGGACTAGCGGCGCACGATGAGCAGTTCTTC. Translated: CASSWGLAAHDEQFF.

V and J are TRBV3-1 and TRBJ2-1; TRBD2 is a possible D gene (5 bases). The CDR3 contains 17 residues. V dropped 0 bases and J dropped 2 bases, with 14 bases sitting between them. In germline, CDR1 is LGHDT, CDR2 YNNKEL (reference sequence). In DNA form, the CDR3 reads TGTGCCAGCAGCCAAGATCGAGGACTGGGTACCTACAATGAGCAGTTCTTC. It yields the protein CASSQDRGLGTYNEQFF.

This chain links TRBV24-1 with TRBJ2-3; D is undetermined. Germline V lookup: CDR1 KGHDR, CDR2 SFDVKD. This CDR3 comprises 14 residues. V gave up 5 bases and J gave up 5 bases, with 13 bases separating them. CDR3 coding DNA: TGTGCCACCAGTGGGAAGATATGGGGAGATACGCAGTATTTT. Its protein product is CATSGKIWGDTQYF.

This chain joins TRBV21-1 and TRBJ2-7; the DNA was not used to check the table's D call, TRBD1. TRBV21-1 represents a pseudogene. The CDR3 is 16 amino acids. The CDR3 DNA follows: TGTGCCAGCAGCCTAGGGGGCCGGGCCCCAAGTTACGAGCAGTACTTC. This translates into CASSLGGRAPSYEQYF.

This clonotype has a handful of counts. This chain links TRBV5-4 with TRBJ1-2, with 7 positions matching TRBD1. Per the germline V gene, CDR1 is SGHNT and CDR2 is YYREEE (reference sequence). With V trimmed by 5 bases and J by 4 bases, 8 bases remained unmatched. There are 14 residues in the CDR3. The DNA for the CDR3 is TGTGCCAGCAGTCTCTATGCAGGGGGCTATGGCTACACCTTC. Its protein is CASSLYAGGYGYTF. The whole variable domain, filled in from reference TRBV5-4 and TRBJ1-2, reads ETGVTQSPTHLIKTRGQQVTLRCSSQSGHNTVSWYQQALGQGPQFIFQYYREEENGRGNFPPRFSGLQFPNYSSELNVNALELDDSALYLCASSLYAGGYGYTFGSGTRLTVV.

This clonotype was observed at least ten times. The CDR3 DNA reads TGCGCCTGTCTGGGTGGGGGGATCCTCACAGATACGCAGTATTTT. Its translation is CACLGGGILTDTQYF. This sequence joins TRBV29-1 and TRBJ2-3; TRBD2 might be the D (6 bases). CDR3 length: 15 residues. Germline-derived CDR1 and CDR2 are SQVTM and ANQGSEA.

This sequence joins TRBV11-2 and TRBJ2-7; 9 bases map to TRBD2. V lost 0 bases, J lost 2 bases, and 8 bases stayed unmatched. The CDR3 loop spans 17 amino acids. Germline V CDR1 and CDR2: SGHAT, FQNNGV. The CDR3 here is CASSLDLGTSPTYEQYF. The CDR3 nucleotides read TGTGCCAGCAGCTTAGATCTTGGGACTAGCCCCACCTACGAGCAGTACTTC.

V and J are TRBV7-9 and TRBJ2-1; 10 nucleotides match TRBD2. The end of the DNA is better explained by TRBJ2-7, so the J call may be wrong. This CDR3 spans 15 amino acids. Germline-derived CDR1 and CDR2 are SEHNR and FQNEAQ (reference sequence). The DNA of the CDR3 is TGTGCCAGCAGCTTAAAGCGGGAGGGCCTCAATGAGCAGTACTTC. This gives the protein CASSLKREGLNEQYF.

This clonotype has just a few counts. The chain recombines TRBV9 with TRBJ2-5; D possibly uses TRBD1 or TRBD2 (6 bases each). CDR1 and CDR2 from the germline V gene are SGDLS and YYNGEE. The CDR3 consists of 15 residues. Between the trimmed V and J ends, which lost 0 bases and 2 bases, there was a span of 11 bases. The CDR3 coding sequence is TGTGCCAGCAGCGTAGGGACTACAGGGCAAGAGACCCAGTACTTC. Translating it yields CASSVGTTGQETQYF.

V gene TRBV6-5 combines with J gene TRBJ2-3; possible D gene TRBD2, 6 bases. Germline CDR1 and CDR2: MNHEY and SVGAGI. Trimming cost V 0 bases and J 0 bases, with 16 bases left between them. The CDR3 covers 18 residues. The CDR3 here is CASSYSSLAGYSTDTQYF. The CDR3 coding sequence is TGTGCCAGCAGTTACTCGTCCTTGGCGGGGTATAGCACAGATACGCAGTATTTT.

There are many counts of this clonotype. The V and J genes are TRBV7-9 and TRBJ1-5; D ambiguous. In germline, CDR1 is SEHNR, CDR2 FQNEAQ (reference sequence). There are 13 residues in the CDR3. V lost 5 bases, J lost 3 bases, and 8 bases lay in between. The CDR3 nucleotides read TGTGCCAGCAGCCGAGACACCAATCAGCCCCAGCATTTT. It encodes CASSRDTNQPQHF.

The CDR3 DNA is TGTGCCACCAGTGACCCGGGACTAGCGGGAGGAGTGGACAATGAGCAGTTCTTC. Protein: CATSDPGLAGGVDNEQFF. The chain is built from TRBV24-1 and TRBJ2-1, with 15 bases identical to TRBD2. J was trimmed by 5 bases and V by 4 bases; bases with no gene match: 8. This CDR3 has 18 residues. The V gene's germline CDR1 is KGHDR and CDR2 SFDVKD.